The 24 T cell receptor beta chains below all came from one sample that was sequenced in a study of blood T cell repertoires in COVID-19. TCRdb keeps only in-frame clones here, not all; method: immunoSEQ multiplex PCR. The data contain over 130,000 clones, 70% to 80% of them singletons. Sequencing input: peripheral blood. The receptors stem from a woman at least 80 years old with active or convalescent COVID-19.

J is TRBJ2-3 and V is TRBV6-5; 7 bases line up with TRBD1. The J segment lost 0 bases and the V segment lost 1 base, leaving 1 base of the junction unmatched. This CDR3 comprises 15 residues. CDR1 MNHEY and CDR2 SVGAGI come from the germline V gene. The CDR3 is CASSYLQGSTDTQYF. The CDR3 nucleotides read TGTGCCAGCAGTTACTTACAGGGGAGCACAGATACGCAGTATTTT.

This clone was seen more than once but under ten times. The rearrangement links TRBV4-1 to TRBJ2-1; D might be TRBD2 (6 bases). V was cut by 4 bases and J by 10 bases, with 17 bases left in between. CDR3 length: 14 amino acids. Germline CDR1 reads MGHRA; CDR2 reads YSYEKL. In DNA form, the CDR3 reads TGCGCCAGCAGCCCCCGGGACTCTAGGTCAGAGCAGTTCTTC. Its translation: CASSPRDSRSEQFF.

The rearrangement links TRBV3-1 (or the pseudogene TRBV3-2) to TRBJ2-1; possibly TRBD2 for D (7 bases). Germline V gene sequence: CDR1 LGHDT, CDR2 YNNKEL (reference sequence). The CDR3 loop spans 15 amino acids. The V end was cut by 3 bases, the J end by 7 bases, with 16 bases between. This CDR3 reads CASSQRGGRGNEQFF. CDR3 sequence (DNA): TGTGCCAGCAGCCAGAGGGGGGGCCGGGGAAATGAGCAGTTCTTC.

J is TRBJ2-2 and V is TRBV24-1, with TRBD1 matching 8 bases. This CDR3 contains 15 residues. Trimming took 3 bases from V and 6 from J; bases not matched to a gene: 5. CDR1 and CDR2 (germline): KGHDR, SFDVKD. CDR3 loop: CATSDAKDRAGELFF. CDR3 bases: TGTGCCACCAGTGATGCGAAGGACAGGGCCGGGGAGCTGTTTTTT.

The chain links TRBV5-1 to TRBJ1-2; 11 bases map to TRBD1. Germline V gene data show CDR1 as SGHRS and CDR2 as YFSETQ. The CDR3 length is 14 residues. Trimming at V came to 4 bases and at J to 4 bases, leaving 3 bases not matched to a gene. DNA of the CDR3: TGCGCCAGCAGCCTTGGACAGGGGGCCTATGGCTACACCTTC. Its protein is CASSLGQGAYGYTF.

The chain uses TRBV7-6 and TRBJ2-3; TRBD2 matches 8 bases. V lost 2 bases, J lost 6 bases, and 10 bases stayed unmatched. The CDR3 is 16 residues long. The germline V gene encodes CDR1 SGHVS and CDR2 FNYEAQ. CDR3 sequence reads: CASSLRPRGGGDTQYF. CDR3 nucleotides: TGTGCCAGCAGCTTACGGCCCCGGGGGGGCGGGGATACGCAGTATTTT.

CDR3 sequence reads: CASSLGDSGGANSYEQYF. The CDR3 DNA reads TGTGCCAGCAGCTTAGGAGATAGCGGGGGGGCAAACTCCTACGAGCAGTACTTC. The V call is TRBV7-6, the J call TRBJ2-7; 11 bases agree with TRBD2. CDR3 size: 18 residues. V lost 1 base and J lost 0; bases outside the gene matches: 8. The germline V gene encodes CDR1 SGHVS and CDR2 FNYEAQ. Filled out from reference TRBV7-6 and TRBJ2-7, the complete variable domain reads GAGVSQSPRYKVTKRGQDVALRCDPISGHVSLYWYRQALGQGPEFLTYFNYEAQQDKSGLPNDRFSAERPEGSISTLTIQRTEQRDSAMYRCASSLGDSGGANSYEQYFGPGTRLTVT.

The rearrangement uses TRBV2 and TRBJ1-1; D remains unclear. The CDR3 runs 14 residues. V lost 5 bases and J lost 0, with 10 bases in between. Germline-derived CDR1 and CDR2 are SNHLY and FYNNEI. CDR3 loop: CASSKNGVNTEAFF. CDR3 in DNA: TGTGCCAGCAGTAAGAACGGGGTGAACACTGAAGCTTTCTTT.

The chain couples TRBV18 to TRBJ1-4; D is perhaps TRBD1 (5 bases). CDR1 is KGHSH and CDR2 is LQKENI in the germline V gene. Trimming left V 8 bases short and J 4 bases short, with 11 bases between. The CDR3 loop spans 13 amino acids. The CDR3 DNA reads TGTGCCAGCAGCCAGGGAATTAATGAAAAACTGTTTTTT. Protein sequence: CASSQGINEKLFF.

CDR3 region: CASSLGVGVVEKLFF. For the CDR3, the DNA is TGTGCCAGCAGCCTGGGCGTCGGGGTAGTCGAAAAACTGTTTTTT. V usage is TRBV7-2 and J usage is TRBJ1-4; D remains unclear. The germline V and J ends were trimmed by 5 bases and 8 bases, with 18 bases remaining between them. The germline V gene has CDR1 SGHTA and CDR2 FQGNSA. This CDR3 has 15 amino acids.

This clone was observed at least ten times. The rearrangement links TRBV21-1 to TRBJ1-1; the D call in the table, TRBD1, was not verified against the DNA. TRBV21-1 is a pseudogene. The CDR3 loop spans 17 amino acids. The CDR3 region is CASSKPFRDRVDTEAFF. The CDR3 DNA follows: TGTGCCAGCAGCAAACCCTTCCGGGACAGGGTTGACACTGAAGCTTTCTTT.

CDR3 nucleotide sequence: TGTGCCAGCAGCCTGGGTTCCGGGACAGAGCAAGAGACCCAGTACTTC. This encodes CASSLGSGTEQETQYF. The chain uses TRBV7-9 and TRBJ2-5; TRBD1 matches at 7 bases. Germline assignment: CDR1 SEHNR and CDR2 FQNEAQ (reference sequence). The J segment lost 2 bases and the V segment lost 5 bases, leaving 11 bases of the junction unmatched. The CDR3 consists of 16 residues. Variable domain in full (rest from reference TRBV7-9 and TRBJ2-5): DTGVSQNPRHKITKRGQNVTFRCDPISEHNRLYWYRQTLGQGPEFLTYFQNEAQLEKSRLLSDRFSAERPKGSFSTLEIQRTEQGDSAMYLCASSLGSGTEQETQYFGPGTRLLVL.

The chain links TRBV18 to TRBJ2-1, with 8 bases matching TRBD2. In germline, CDR1 is KGHSH, CDR2 LQKENI. The V gene end was trimmed by 4 bases and the J gene end by 3 bases; junction bases not matched to a gene: 8. This CDR3 has 16 residues. CDR3 nucleotides: TGTGCCAGCTCACAGGGTAGCGGGGTCTTCTACAATGAGCAGTTCTTC. This sequence encodes CASSQGSGVFYNEQFF.

The chain joins TRBV28 to TRBJ1-1; tentatively, D is TRBD1 (5 bases). The germline V gene encodes CDR1 MDHEN and CDR2 SYDVKM. This CDR3 is 15 amino acids long. Trimming took off 5 bases at V and 5 bases at J, with 18 bases between the two ends. The CDR3 protein is CASSPARARGTEAFF. The DNA for the CDR3 is TGTGCCAGCAGTCCAGCCCGGGCCCGGGGGACTGAAGCTTTCTTT.

The gene calls are TRBV11-3 and TRBJ2-7; D perhaps matches TRBD1 (6 bases). The germline V gene encodes CDR1 SGHNT and CDR2 YENEEA. Trimming took 5 bases from V and 5 from J, leaving 10 bases between them. There are 12 residues in the CDR3. The CDR3: CASSKEGDEQYF. Here the CDR3 DNA reads TGTGCCAGCAGCAAAGAGGGGGACGAGCAGTACTTC.

The chain has TRBV9 and TRBJ1-1; D perhaps matches TRBD1 (6 bases). V was trimmed by 4 bases and J by 0 bases, leaving 13 bases between them. The CDR3 is 15 residues long. In germline, CDR1 is SGDLS, CDR2 YYNGEE. The CDR3 here is CASSPHREMNTEAFF. CDR3 coding DNA: TGTGCCAGCAGCCCTCACAGGGAAATGAACACTGAAGCTTTCTTT. The entire variable domain, with the rest obtained from reference TRBV9 and TRBJ1-1, is as follows: DSGVTQTPKHLITATGQRVTLRCSPRSGDLSVYWYQQSLDQGLQFLIQYYNGEERAKGNILERFSAQQFPDLHSELNLSSLELGDSALYFCASSPHREMNTEAFFGQGTRLTVV.

CDR3 loop: CASSLEGGLVGSPLHF. The DNA of the CDR3 is TGCGCCAGCAGCCTAGAGGGGGGTTTGGTCGGTTCACCCCTCCACTTT. V is TRBV4-3 and J is TRBJ1-6; a possible D gene is TRBD1 (6 bases). The V end was cut by 4 bases, the J end by 9 bases, with 19 bases between. This CDR3 contains 16 residues. CDR1 is LGHNA and CDR2 is YSLEER in the germline V gene.

The V call is TRBV6-1, the J call TRBJ1-6; TRBD1 aligns across 8 bases. There are 14 residues in the CDR3. Germline loops: CDR1 MNHNS, CDR2 SASEGT. V lost 3 bases to trimming and J lost 8 bases; unmatched junction nucleotides: 3. The CDR3 DNA is TGTGCCAGCAGTGATAGACAGGGGCATTCACCCCTCCACTTT. Its translation is CASSDRQGHSPLHF.

The rearrangement uses TRBV7-2 and TRBJ2-2, with D tentatively TRBD2 (5 bases). Germline CDR1 and CDR2: SGHTA and FQGNSA. V shed 4 bases and J shed 4 bases, with 13 bases lying between them. CDR3 length: 15 residues. This CDR3 reads CASSSSVGSTGELFF. CDR3 nucleotides: TGTGCCAGCAGCTCAAGCGTAGGGAGCACCGGGGAGCTGTTTTTT.

The chain's CDR3 is CASSPTGGGVNTGELFF. For the CDR3, the DNA is TGTGCCAGCAGCCCGACAGGGGGGGGAGTGAACACCGGGGAGCTGTTTTTT. The V and J genes are TRBV7-3 and TRBJ2-2, with TRBD1 matching over 9 bases. The CDR3 covers 17 residues. Germline V gene data show CDR1 as SGHTA and CDR2 as FQGTGA. V trimming: 5 bases; J trimming: 1 base; junction bases outside the gene matches: 8. The full variable domain, with the rest looked up from reference TRBV7-3 and TRBJ2-2, is GAGVSQTPSNKVTEKGKYVELRCDPISGHTALYWYRQSLGQGPEFLIYFQGTGAADDSGLPNDRFFAVRPEGSVSTLKIQRTERGDSAVYLCASSPTGGGVNTGELFFGEGSRLTVL.

J is TRBJ2-7 and V is TRBV6-2 or TRBV6-3; a possible D gene is TRBD1 (5 bases). This CDR3 spans 14 amino acids. The V gene lost 4 bases and the J gene lost 1 base, with 11 bases spanning the gap. The V gene's germline CDR1 is MNHEY and CDR2 SVGEGT. DNA of the CDR3: TGTGCCAGCAGTTCACAGGTTCCTTCCTACGAGCAGTACTTC. This sequence encodes CASSSQVPSYEQYF.

This sequence joins TRBV5-1 and TRBJ2-5; 7 positions match TRBD1. This CDR3 contains 15 residues. The germline CDR1 and CDR2 sequences are SGHRS and YFSETQ. V lost 0 bases and J lost 5; bases outside the gene matches: 7. The CDR3: CASSLAGQQGETQYF. In nucleotides, the CDR3 is TGCGCCAGCAGCTTGGCGGGACAGCAAGGGGAGACCCAGTACTTC.

The rearrangement links TRBV6-1 to TRBJ1-6, with TRBD1 matching over 10 bases. CDR1 is MNHNS, CDR2 SASEGT, per germline. J gave up 4 bases and V 7 bases, and 13 bases lay outside the gene matches. The CDR3 spans 18 residues. The CDR3 here is CASTEAGQGSIYNSPLHF. The CDR3 nucleotides are TGTGCCAGCACCGAAGCGGGACAGGGGTCCATTTATAATTCACCCCTCCACTTT.

The gene calls are TRBV28 and TRBJ1-1; D might be TRBD1 (6 bases). CDR3 length equals 14 residues. CDR1 and CDR2 from the germline V gene are MDHEN and SYDVKM. V lost 6 bases, J lost 6 bases, and 17 bases lay in between. This CDR3 is CASSTMAGAPEAFF. The CDR3 coding sequence is TGTGCCAGCAGCACCATGGCGGGGGCCCCTGAAGCTTTCTTT.